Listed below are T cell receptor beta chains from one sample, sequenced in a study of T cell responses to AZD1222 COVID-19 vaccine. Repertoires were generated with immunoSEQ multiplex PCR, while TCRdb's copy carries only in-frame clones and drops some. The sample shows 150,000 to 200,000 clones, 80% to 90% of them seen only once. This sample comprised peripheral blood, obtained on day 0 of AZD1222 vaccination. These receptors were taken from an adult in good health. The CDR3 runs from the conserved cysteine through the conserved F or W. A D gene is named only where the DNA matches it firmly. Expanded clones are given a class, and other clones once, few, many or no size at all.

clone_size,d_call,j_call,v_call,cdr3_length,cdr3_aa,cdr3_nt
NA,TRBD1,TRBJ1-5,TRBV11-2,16,CASSPGQGRGNQPQHF,TGTGCCAGCAGCCCAGGACAGGGGAGGGGCAATCAGCCCCAGCATTTT
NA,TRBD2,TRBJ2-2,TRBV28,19,CASSSGGLAGAGGTGELFF,TGTGCCAGCAGTTCGGGGGGACTAGCGGGGGCGGGCGGCACCGGGGAGCTGTTTTTT
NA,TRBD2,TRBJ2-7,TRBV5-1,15,CASSLVAGNTYEQYF,TGCGCCAGCAGCTTGGTAGCGGGGAACACCTACGAGCAGTACTTC
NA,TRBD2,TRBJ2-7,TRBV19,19,CASSMRLGTGALAGGEQYF,TGTGCCAGTAGTATGAGGTTAGGGACAGGGGCACTAGCGGGAGGCGAGCAGTACTTC
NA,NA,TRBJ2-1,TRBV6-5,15,CASISTGKTYNEQFF,TGTGCCAGCATTTCCACAGGGAAAACCTACAATGAGCAGTTCTTC
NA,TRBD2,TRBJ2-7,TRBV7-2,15,CASSLYSGGTYEQYF,TGTGCCAGCAGCTTATATTCGGGGGGTACCTACGAGCAGTACTTC
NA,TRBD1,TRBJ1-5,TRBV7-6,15,CASSRGQGAHQPQHF,TGTGCCAGCAGCCGAGGACAGGGGGCTCATCAGCCCCAGCATTTT
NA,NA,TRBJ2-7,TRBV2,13,CASSDRTSYEQYF,TGTGCCAGCAGTGACAGGACCTCCTACGAGCAGTACTTC
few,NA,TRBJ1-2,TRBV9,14,CASSSQLEVGGYTF,TGTGCCAGCAGCTCCCAGTTGGAGGTGGGCGGCTACACCTTC
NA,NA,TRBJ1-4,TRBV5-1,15,CASSPWGRRDEKLFF,TGCGCCAGCAGCCCCTGGGGCCGTCGGGATGAAAAACTGTTTTTT
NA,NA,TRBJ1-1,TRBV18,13,CASSSAHGTEAFF,TGTGCCAGCTCATCGGCACATGGCACTGAAGCTTTCTTT
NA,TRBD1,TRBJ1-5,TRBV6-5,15,CASRQGGAQNQPQHF,TGTGCCAGCAGGCAGGGGGGTGCTCAGAATCAGCCCCAGCATTTT
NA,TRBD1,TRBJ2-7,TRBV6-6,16,CASRNRRDRGPHEQYF,TGTGCCAGCAGAAACAGGCGGGACAGGGGCCCCCACGAGCAGTACTTC
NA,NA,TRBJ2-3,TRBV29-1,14,CSVTRPARIDTQYF,TGCAGCGTAACCCGCCCCGCTCGCATCGATACGCAGTATTTT
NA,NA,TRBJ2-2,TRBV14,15,CASSRNRGLTGELFF,TGTGCCAGCAGCCGGAATAGGGGTTTGACCGGGGAGCTGTTTTTT
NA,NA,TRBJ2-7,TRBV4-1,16,CASSQVPGQGVYEQYF,TGCGCCAGCAGCCAAGTCCCCGGCCAGGGTGTTTACGAGCAGTACTTC
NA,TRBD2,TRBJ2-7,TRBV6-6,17,CASSPQRGGTFSYEQYF,TGTGCCAGCAGTCCTCAGCGGGGAGGGACCTTCTCCTACGAGCAGTACTTC
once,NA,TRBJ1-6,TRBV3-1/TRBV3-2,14,CASSQAQGVTPLHF,TGTGCCAGCAGCCAAGCCCAGGGAGTTACACCCCTCCACTTT
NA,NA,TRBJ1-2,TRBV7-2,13,CASTGLSNYGYTF,TGTGCCAGCACAGGGTTGTCTAACTATGGCTACACCTTC
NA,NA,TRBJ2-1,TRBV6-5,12,CATRGGSNEQFF,TGTGCCACGAGGGGGGGTTCCAATGAGCAGTTCTTC
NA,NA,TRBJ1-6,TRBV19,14,CASTQTVRNSPLHF,TGTGCCAGTACCCAGACAGTCCGTAATTCACCCCTTCACTTT
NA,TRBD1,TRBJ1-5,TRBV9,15,CASSVGDSNHQPQHF,TGTGCCAGCAGCGTAGGGGACAGTAATCATCAGCCCCAGCATTTT
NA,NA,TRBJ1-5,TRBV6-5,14,CASSYGRADQPQHF,TGTGCCAGCAGTTACGGGCGGGCAGATCAGCCCCAGCATTTT
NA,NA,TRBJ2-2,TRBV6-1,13,CASRPTYTGELFF,TGTGCCAGCAGGCCTACCTACACCGGGGAGCTGTTTTTT
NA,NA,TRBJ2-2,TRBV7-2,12,CASSLYNGELFF,TGTGCCAGCAGCTTATATAACGGGGAGCTGTTTTTT
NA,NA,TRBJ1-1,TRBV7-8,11,CASSLAVEAFF,TGTGCCAGCAGCTTAGCCGTGGAAGCTTTCTTT
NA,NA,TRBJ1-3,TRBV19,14,CASSPPPTGNTIYF,TGTGCCAGTAGTCCCCCGCCGACTGGAAACACCATATATTTT
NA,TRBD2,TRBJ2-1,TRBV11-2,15,CASSLEERGGNEQFF,TGTGCCAGCAGCTTAGAGGAGCGGGGTGGGAATGAGCAGTTCTTC
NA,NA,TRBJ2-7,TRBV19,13,CASKRADSYEQYF,TGTGCCAGTAAAAGGGCAGACTCCTACGAGCAGTACTTC
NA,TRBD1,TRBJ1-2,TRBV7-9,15,CASSLGQPGRYGYTF,TGTGCCAGCAGCCTGGGACAGCCGGGTCGCTATGGCTACACCTTC
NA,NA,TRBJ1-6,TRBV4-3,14,CASSHGTVNSPLHF,TGCGCCAGCAGCCACGGGACTGTTAATTCACCCCTCCACTTT
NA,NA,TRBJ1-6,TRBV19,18,CASQPWGQGKTQGSPLHF,TGTGCCAGTCAACCCTGGGGGCAGGGGAAGACCCAAGGATCCCCCCTCCACTTT
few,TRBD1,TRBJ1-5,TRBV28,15,CASGTGGNNNQPQHF,TGTGCCAGCGGGACAGGGGGCAATAACAATCAGCCCCAGCATTTT
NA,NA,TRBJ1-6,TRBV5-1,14,CASSLSGVRSPLHF,TGCGCCAGCAGCTTGTCCGGGGTCCGTTCACCCCTCCACTTT
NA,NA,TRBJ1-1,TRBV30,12,CASQNMNTEAFF,TGTGCCTCTCAAAACATGAACACTGAAGCTTTCTTT
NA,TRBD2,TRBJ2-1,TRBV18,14,CASSRGGSYNEQFF,TGTGCCAGCTCACGGGGGGGCTCCTACAATGAGCAGTTCTTC
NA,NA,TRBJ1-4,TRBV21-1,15,CASSKVGQGREKLFF,TGTGCCAGCAGCAAAGTAGGCCAGGGGAGGGAAAAACTGTTTTTT
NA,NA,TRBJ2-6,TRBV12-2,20,CASRLEDTSKRPSGANVLTF,TGTGCAAGTCGCTTAGAGGATACGTCTAAGCGGCCCTCTGGGGCCAACGTCCTGACTTTC
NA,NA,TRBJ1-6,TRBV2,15,CASSSGAGQNSPLHF,TGTGCCAGCAGTTCAGGCGCAGGGCAGAATTCACCCCTCCACTTT
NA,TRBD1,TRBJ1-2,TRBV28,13,CASRAGQGYGYTF,TGTGCCAGCAGGGCGGGACAGGGGTATGGCTACACCTTC
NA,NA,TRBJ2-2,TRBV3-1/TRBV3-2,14,CASSHNSGVGELFF,TGTGCCAGCAGCCATAATAGCGGTGTCGGGGAGCTGTTTTTT
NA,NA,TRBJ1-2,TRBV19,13,CASSIQGNYGYTF,TGTGCCAGTAGTATCCAGGGTAACTATGGCTACACCTTC
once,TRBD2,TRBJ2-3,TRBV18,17,CASSPTVAGGRADTQYF,TGTGCCAGCTCACCTACTGTAGCGGGGGGCAGAGCAGATACGCAGTATTTT
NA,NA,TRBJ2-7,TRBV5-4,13,CASSSSWFREQYF,TGTGCCAGCAGCTCATCGTGGTTCCGCGAGCAGTACTTC
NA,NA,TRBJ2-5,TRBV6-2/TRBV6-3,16,CASSLRWAEPKETQYF,TGTGCCAGCAGTCTGAGGTGGGCAGAACCGAAAGAGACCCAGTACTTC
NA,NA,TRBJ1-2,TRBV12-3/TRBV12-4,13,CASSKDGGGGYTF,TGTGCCAGCAGTAAGGACGGCGGAGGGGGCTACACCTTC
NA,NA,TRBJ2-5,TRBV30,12,CAWGQYQETQYF,TGTGCCTGGGGACAGTACCAAGAGACCCAGTACTTC
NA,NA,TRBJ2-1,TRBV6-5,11,CASRFNNEQFF,TGTGCCAGCAGGTTTAACAATGAGCAGTTCTTC
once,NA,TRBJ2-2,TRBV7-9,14,CASTPSGSTGELFF,TGTGCCAGCACCCCCTCGGGAAGCACCGGGGAGCTGTTTTTT
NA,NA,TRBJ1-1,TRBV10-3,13,CATTTGENTEAFF,TGTGCCACAACGACAGGCGAGAACACTGAAGCTTTCTTT
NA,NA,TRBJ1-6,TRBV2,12,CASSGGDSPLHF,TGTGCCAGCAGTGGGGGGGATTCACCCCTCCACTTT